This T cell receptor beta chain was obtained from a study of Graves' ophthalmopathy and Graves' hyperthyroidism. The authors amplified TCR beta CDR3 regions, and they did so from RNA transcripts for repertoire sequencing. Scientists carried out first-round RT-PCR using HTBI primers and then a second-round multiplex PCR. TCRdb reanalysed the multiplex PCR reads using MiXCR and keeps one entry per CDR3 protein. Among roughly 420,000 distinct CDR3 sequences listed, under 25% were seen once. The germline CDR1 and CDR2 sequences are SEHNR and FQNEAQ (reference sequence). Trimming removed 5 bases from V and 5 bases from J; junction bases left unmatched: 8. This CDR3 region has 15 residues. Ten or more counts support this clonotype.

The chain has TRBV7-9 and TRBJ2-7, with 11 bases lining up with TRBD2. What was sequenced was peripheral blood. The receptor comes from a woman aged 18 to 35 with stable Graves' hyperthyroidism. In DNA form, the CDR3 reads TGTGCCAGCAGCCATGGGGGACTAGCGGTGGACGAGCAGTACTTC. Amino acids: CASSHGGLAVDEQYF.